Here is one T cell receptor (beta chain) with its context. Authors' processing steps: Amplification of reference gene primers provided the estimated nucleated cell counts. TCRdb's copy holds only in-frame clones and misses some; the assay was immunoSEQ multiplex PCR. For V, J and clone size, that table is used; D and trimming come from the DNA. The profile shows around 200,000 clones, 80% to 85% of them singletons. This sample stems from a study of blood T cell repertoires in COVID-19. Overall study: The United States, Italy and Spain provided the acute and convalescent COVID-19 samples.

Germline trimming cut 7 bases from V and 8 bases from J; bases unmatched to any gene: 12. Germline CDR1 MRHNA, CDR2 SNTAGT. The CDR3 covers 15 residues. The receptor was derived from a man in his forties or fifties with active or convalescent COVID-19. The specimen was peripheral blood. This rearrangement joins TRBV6-4 to TRBJ2-1; 9 positions agree with TRBD1. CDR3 amino acids: CASTKDRGGGYEQFF. CDR3 coding DNA: TGTGCCAGCACCAAGGACAGGGGAGGTGGCTATGAGCAGTTCTTC.